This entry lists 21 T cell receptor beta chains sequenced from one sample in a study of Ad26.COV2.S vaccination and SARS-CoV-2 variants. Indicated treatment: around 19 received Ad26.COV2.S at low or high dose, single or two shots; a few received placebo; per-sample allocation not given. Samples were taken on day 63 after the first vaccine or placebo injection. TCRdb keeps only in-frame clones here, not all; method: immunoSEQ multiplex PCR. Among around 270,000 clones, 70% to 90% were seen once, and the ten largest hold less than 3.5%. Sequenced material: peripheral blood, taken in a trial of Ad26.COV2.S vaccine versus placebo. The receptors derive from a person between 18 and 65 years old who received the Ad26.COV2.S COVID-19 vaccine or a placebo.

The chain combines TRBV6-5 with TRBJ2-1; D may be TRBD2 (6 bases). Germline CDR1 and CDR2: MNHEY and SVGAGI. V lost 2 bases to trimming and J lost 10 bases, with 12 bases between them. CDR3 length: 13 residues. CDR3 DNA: TGTGCCAGCAGTTACGGAGGGCCAGGGGAGCAGTTCTTC. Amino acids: CASSYGGPGEQFF.

DNA for the CDR3: TGTGCCAGTAGACAGGACAGGGTTAATTCACCCCTCCACTTT. This gives the protein CASRQDRVNSPLHF. The chain recombines TRBV19 with TRBJ1-6; 8 bases align to TRBD1. V dropped 6 bases and J dropped 6; count of bases not matched to a gene: 4. The germline CDR1 and CDR2 sequences are LNHDA and SQIVND (reference sequence). The CDR3 totals 14 residues.

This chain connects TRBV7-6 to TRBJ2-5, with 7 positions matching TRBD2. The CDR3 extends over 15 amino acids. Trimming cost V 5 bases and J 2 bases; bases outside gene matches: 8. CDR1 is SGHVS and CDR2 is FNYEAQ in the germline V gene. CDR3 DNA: TGTGCCAGCAGCAAACTAGCGAATCTTCAAGAGACCCAGTACTTC. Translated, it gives CASSKLANLQETQYF.

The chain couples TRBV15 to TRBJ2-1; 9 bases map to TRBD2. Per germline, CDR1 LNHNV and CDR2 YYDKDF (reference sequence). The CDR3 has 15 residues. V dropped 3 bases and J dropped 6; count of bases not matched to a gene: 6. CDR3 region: CATSRAGGPVNEQFF. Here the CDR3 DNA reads TGTGCCACCAGCAGGGCGGGGGGGCCGGTCAATGAGCAGTTCTTC.

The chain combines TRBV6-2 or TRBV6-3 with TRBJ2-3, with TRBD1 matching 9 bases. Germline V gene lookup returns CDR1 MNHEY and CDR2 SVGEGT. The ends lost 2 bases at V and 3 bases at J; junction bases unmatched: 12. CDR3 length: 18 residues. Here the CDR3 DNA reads TGTGCCAGCAGTTACGACAGGGGGATGAAGAGTTGGACAGATACGCAGTATTTT. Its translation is CASSYDRGMKSWTDTQYF.

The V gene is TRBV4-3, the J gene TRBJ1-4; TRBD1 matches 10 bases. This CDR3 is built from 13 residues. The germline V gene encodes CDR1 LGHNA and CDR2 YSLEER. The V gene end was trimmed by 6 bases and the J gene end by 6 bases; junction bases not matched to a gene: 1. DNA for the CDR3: TGCGCCAGCAGAGGGACAGGGGATGAAAAACTGTTTTTT. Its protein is CASRGTGDEKLFF.

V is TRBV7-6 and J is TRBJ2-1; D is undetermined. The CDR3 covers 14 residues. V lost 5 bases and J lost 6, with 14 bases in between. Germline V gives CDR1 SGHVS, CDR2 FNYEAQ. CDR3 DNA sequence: TGTGCCAGCAGCCCTAACACACCCCCCAATGAGCAGTTCTTC. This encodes CASSPNTPPNEQFF.

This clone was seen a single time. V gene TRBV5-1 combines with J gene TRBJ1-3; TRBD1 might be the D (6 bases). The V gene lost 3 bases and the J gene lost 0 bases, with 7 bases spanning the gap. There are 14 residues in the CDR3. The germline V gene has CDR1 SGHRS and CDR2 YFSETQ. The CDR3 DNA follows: TGCGCCAGCAGCTGGGACAACTCTGGAAACACCATATATTTT. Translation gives CASSWDNSGNTIYF.

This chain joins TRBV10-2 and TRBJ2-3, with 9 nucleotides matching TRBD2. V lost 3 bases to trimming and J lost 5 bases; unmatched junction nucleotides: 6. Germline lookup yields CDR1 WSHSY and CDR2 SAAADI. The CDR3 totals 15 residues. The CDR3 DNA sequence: TGCGCCAGCAGTGATCGCGGGAGGGCCGAAGATACGCAGTATTTT. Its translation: CASSDRGRAEDTQYF.

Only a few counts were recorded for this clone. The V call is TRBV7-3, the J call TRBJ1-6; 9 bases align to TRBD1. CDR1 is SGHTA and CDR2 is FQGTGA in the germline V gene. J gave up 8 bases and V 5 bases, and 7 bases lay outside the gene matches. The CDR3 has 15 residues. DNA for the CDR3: TGTGCCAGCAGCCAAGGACAGGGGATACATTCACCCCTCCACTTT. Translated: CASSQGQGIHSPLHF. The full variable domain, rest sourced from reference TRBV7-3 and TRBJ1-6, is GAGVSQTPSNKVTEKGKYVELRCDPISGHTALYWYRQSLGQGPEFLIYFQGTGAADDSGLPNDRFFAVRPEGSVSTLKIQRTERGDSAVYLCASSQGQGIHSPLHFGNGTRLTVT.

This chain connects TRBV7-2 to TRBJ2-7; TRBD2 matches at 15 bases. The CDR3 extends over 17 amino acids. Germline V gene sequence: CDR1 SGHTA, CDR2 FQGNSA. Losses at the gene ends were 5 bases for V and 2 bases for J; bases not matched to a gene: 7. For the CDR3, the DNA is TGTGCCAGCAGCGAGGGACTAGCGGGAGGTTCCGCCTACGAGCAGTACGTC. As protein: CASSEGLAGGSAYEQYV.

CDR3 nucleotides: TGTGCCAGCAGTTTTCGGACGGGCACTGAAGCTTTCTTT. Translation gives CASSFRTGTEAFF. The J gene is TRBJ1-1, the V gene TRBV12-3 or TRBV12-4; no definite D call. This CDR3 contains 13 residues. V lost 3 bases and J lost 4, with 9 bases in between.

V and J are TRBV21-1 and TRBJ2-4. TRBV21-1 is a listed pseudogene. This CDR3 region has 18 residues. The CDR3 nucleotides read TGTGCCAGCAGCCATCCGCCCGTCGGGGCACTAGCCAAAAACATTCAGTACTTC. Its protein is CASSHPPVGALAKNIQYF.

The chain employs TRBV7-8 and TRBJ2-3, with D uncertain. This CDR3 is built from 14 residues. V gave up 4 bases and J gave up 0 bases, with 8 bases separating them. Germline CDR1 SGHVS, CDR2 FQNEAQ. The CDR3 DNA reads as TGTGCCAGCAGCTCCGGACGTAGCACAGATACGCAGTATTTT. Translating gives CASSSGRSTDTQYF.

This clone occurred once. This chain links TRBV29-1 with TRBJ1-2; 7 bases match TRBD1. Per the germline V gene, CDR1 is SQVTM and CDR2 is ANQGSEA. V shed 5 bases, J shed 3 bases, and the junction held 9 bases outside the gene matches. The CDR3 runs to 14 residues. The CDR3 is CSVPRQGSDYGYTF. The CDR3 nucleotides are TGCAGCGTTCCTAGACAGGGAAGCGACTATGGCTACACCTTC.

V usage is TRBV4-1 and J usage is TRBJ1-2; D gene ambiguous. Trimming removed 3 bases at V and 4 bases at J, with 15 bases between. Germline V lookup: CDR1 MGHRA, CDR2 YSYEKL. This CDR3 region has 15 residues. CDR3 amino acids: CASSHPSSGSYGYTF. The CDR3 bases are TGCGCCAGCAGCCACCCCTCTTCCGGAAGCTATGGCTACACCTTC.

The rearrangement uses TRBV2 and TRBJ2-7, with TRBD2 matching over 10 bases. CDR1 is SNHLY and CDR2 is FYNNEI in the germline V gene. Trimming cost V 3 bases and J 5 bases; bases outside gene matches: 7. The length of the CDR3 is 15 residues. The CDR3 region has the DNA TGTGCCAGCAGTGACTTAGCGGGGGGTCAGAACGAGCAGTACTTC. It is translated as CASSDLAGGQNEQYF.

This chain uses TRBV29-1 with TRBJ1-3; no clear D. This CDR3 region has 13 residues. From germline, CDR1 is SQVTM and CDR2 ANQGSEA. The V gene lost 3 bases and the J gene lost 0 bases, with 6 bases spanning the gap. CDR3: CSVEETSGNTIYF. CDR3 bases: TGCAGCGTTGAGGAGACCTCTGGAAACACCATATATTTT.

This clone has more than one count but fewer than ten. As DNA, the CDR3 is TGTGCTTCCGGGACAAAGAATTCACCCCTCCACTTT. Its protein product is CASGTKNSPLHF. The V gene is TRBV19, the J gene TRBJ1-6; TRBD1 might be the D (6 bases). CDR3 length: 12 residues. Germline V lookup: CDR1 LNHDA, CDR2 SQIVND (reference sequence). Using reference TRBV19 and TRBJ1-6 for the parts outside the CDR3, the full variable domain is DGGITQSPKYLFRKEGQNVTLSCEQNLNHDAMYWYRQDPGQGLRLIYYSQIVNDFQKGDIAEGYSVSREKKESFPLTVTSAQKNPTAFYLCASGTKNSPLHFGNGTRLTVT.

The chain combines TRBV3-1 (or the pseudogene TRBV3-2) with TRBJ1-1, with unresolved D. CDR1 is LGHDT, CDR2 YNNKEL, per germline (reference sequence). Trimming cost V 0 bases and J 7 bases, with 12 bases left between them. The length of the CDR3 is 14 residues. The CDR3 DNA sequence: TGTGCCAGCAGCCAAGACGAGGGATACGGTGAAGCTTTCTTT. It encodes CASSQDEGYGEAFF.

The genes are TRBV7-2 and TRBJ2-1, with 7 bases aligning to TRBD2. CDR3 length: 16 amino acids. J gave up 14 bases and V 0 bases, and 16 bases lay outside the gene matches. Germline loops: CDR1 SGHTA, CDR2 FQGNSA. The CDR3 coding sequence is TGTGCCAGCAGCTTAGCGGGGGTAGCGGGTGGGCCGAGGAAGTTCTTC. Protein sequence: CASSLAGVAGGPRKFF.